This entry describes one TCR beta chain. Libraries were prepared by immunoSEQ multiplex PCR; TCRdb keeps only in-frame clonotypes and omits some of them. Of more than 450,000 clones listed, about 90% are singletons. This sample is drawn from a study of blood T cell repertoires in COVID-19. The CDR3 is made up of 13 amino acids. Germline V gene sequence: CDR1 SGHDN, CDR2 FVKESK. V was clipped by 11 bases and J by 4 bases, with 17 bases between them. The rearrangement joins TRBV14 to TRBJ1-1; no clear D gene. This TCR was sampled from a young woman who had recovered from COVID-19. The sequencing input was PBMCs or T cells enriched from blood (not recorded which). CDR3 protein: CAAVGGCGTEAFF. The CDR3 DNA reads TGTGCCGCCGTAGGAGGGTGCGGCACTGAAGCTTTCTTT.